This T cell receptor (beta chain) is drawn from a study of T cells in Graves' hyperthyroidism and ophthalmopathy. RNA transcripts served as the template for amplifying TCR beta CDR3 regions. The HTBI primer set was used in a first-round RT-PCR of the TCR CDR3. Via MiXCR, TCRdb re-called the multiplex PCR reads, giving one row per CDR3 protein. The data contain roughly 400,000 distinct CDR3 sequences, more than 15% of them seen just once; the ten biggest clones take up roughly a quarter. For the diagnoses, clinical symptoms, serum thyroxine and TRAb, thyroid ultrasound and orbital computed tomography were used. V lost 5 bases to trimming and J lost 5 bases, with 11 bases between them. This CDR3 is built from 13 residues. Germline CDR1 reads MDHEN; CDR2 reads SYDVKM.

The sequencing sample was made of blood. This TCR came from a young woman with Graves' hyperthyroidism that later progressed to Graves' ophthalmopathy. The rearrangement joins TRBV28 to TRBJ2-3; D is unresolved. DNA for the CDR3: TGTGCCAGCAGTCCGGGTCCCCGAGATACGCAGTATTTT. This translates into CASSPGPRDTQYF.